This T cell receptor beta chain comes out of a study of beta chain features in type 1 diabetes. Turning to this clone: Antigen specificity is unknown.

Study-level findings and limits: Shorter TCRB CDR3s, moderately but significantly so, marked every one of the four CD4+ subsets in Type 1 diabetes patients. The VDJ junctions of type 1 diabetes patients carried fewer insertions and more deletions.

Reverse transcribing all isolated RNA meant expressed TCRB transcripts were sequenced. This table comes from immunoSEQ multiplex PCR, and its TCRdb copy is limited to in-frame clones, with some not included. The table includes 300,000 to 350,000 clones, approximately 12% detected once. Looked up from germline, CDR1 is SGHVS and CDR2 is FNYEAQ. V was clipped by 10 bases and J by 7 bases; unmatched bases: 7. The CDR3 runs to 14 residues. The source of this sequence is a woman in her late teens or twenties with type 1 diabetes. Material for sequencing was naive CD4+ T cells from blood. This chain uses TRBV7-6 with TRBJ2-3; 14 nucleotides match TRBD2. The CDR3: CATAGTSGSHTQYF. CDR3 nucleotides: TGTGCCACCGCCGGGACTAGCGGGAGTCATACGCAGTATTTT.